This paragraph covers one T cell receptor (beta chain) sequence. How the authors handled the data: From reference gene primer amplification, estimates of nucleated cell counts were derived. Sequencing used immunoSEQ multiplex PCR; TCRdb keeps in-frame clones, though not all of them. That table gives V, J and clone size, and the DNA gave D and trimming. In the table there are about 170,000 clones, roughly 87% of which are singletons. Which cohort a participant joined came from the clinical history participants gave. Germline V gene data show CDR1 as GTSNPN and CDR2 as SVGIG (reference sequence). J lost 13 bases, V lost 0 bases, and 5 bases had no gene match. The CDR3 has 12 residues. The sample comes from a study of blood T cell repertoires in COVID-19. Turning to the study itself: COVID-19 samples from acute and convalescent phases originated in the United States, Italy and Spain. T cells, B-cell-depleted T cells, or PBMCs provided the cDNA or gDNA that served as material.

This chain joins TRBV30 and TRBJ2-1; 8 bases match TRBD2. Sequences were obtained from PBMCs or T cells enriched from blood (not recorded which). The sequence derives from a human donor with acute COVID-19. The donor label of this sample is uncertain. The CDR3 spells CAWSVLGTRQFF. DNA of the CDR3: TGTGCCTGGAGTGTACTGGGGACTAGACAGTTCTTC.